This T cell receptor (beta chain) was sequenced for a study of T cell changes during pregnancy in multiple sclerosis. The germline CDR1 and CDR2 sequences are ENHRY and SYGVKD. The CDR3 extends over 16 amino acids. The V gene end was trimmed by 0 bases and the J gene end by 5 bases; junction bases not matched to a gene: 8. Sequencing used immunoSEQ multiplex PCR; TCRdb keeps in-frame clones, though not all of them. The sample contains about 68,000 clones, about 91% of which appear only once. This chain connects TRBV10-3 to TRBJ2-7; 9 nucleotides agree with TRBD2. The TCR was taken from a female donor with multiple sclerosis, enrolled in a pregnancy study. The specimen was peripheral blood, collected in the first trimester of pregnancy. CDR3 amino acids: CAISESELAGLNEQYF. CDR3 nucleotide sequence: TGTGCCATCAGTGAGTCGGAACTAGCGGGCTTGAACGAGCAGTACTTC.